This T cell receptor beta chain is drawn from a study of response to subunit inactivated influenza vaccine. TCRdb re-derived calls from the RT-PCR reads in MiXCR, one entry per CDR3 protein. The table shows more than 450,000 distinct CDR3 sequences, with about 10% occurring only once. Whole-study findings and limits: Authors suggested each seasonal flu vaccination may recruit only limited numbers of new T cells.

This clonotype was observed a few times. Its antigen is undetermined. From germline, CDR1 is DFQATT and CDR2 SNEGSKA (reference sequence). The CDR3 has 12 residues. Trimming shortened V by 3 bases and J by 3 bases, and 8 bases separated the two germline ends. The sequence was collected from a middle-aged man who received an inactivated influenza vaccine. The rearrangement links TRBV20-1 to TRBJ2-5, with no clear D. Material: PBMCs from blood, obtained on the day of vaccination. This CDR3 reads CSASGSEETQYF. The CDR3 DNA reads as TGCAGTGCTAGCGGCAGTGAAGAGACCCAGTACTTC.